These 6 T cell receptor beta chains came from one sample sequenced in a study of monozygotic twins with cystic fibrosis. The method was immunoSEQ multiplex PCR; TCRdb's version includes in-frame clones alone and lacks a portion of them. The table lists more than 12,000 clones, roughly 98% of them singletons. Source material: blood. These receptors all stem from a girl aged 2-10 years with cystic fibrosis.

The chain combines TRBV5-1 with TRBJ2-3; D possibly uses TRBD1 or TRBD2 (5 bases each). Trimming removed 0 bases at V and 4 bases at J, with 27 bases between. The CDR3 is made up of 20 amino acids. The V gene's germline CDR1 is SGHRS and CDR2 YFSETQ. CDR3 nucleotide sequence: TGCGCCAGCAGCTTGGCGGCAGAGGCGTTCCGGGACCTCGAAGCAGATACGCAGTATTTT. Its translation is CASSLAAEAFRDLEADTQYF.

In this sample, this clone turned up once. V usage is TRBV28 and J usage is TRBJ2-7; 7 nucleotides match TRBD1. The germline V gene encodes CDR1 MDHEN and CDR2 SYDVKM. The trim removed 4 bases at V and 2 bases at J, leaving 8 bases unmatched. There are 15 residues in the CDR3. The DNA of the CDR3 is TGTGCCAGCAGTTCGGCCGGCCAGGGGGCCTACGAGCAGTACTTC. Translating gives CASSSAGQGAYEQYF.

V gene TRBV5-1 combines with J gene TRBJ2-7; 7 bases are a match to TRBD1. The CDR3 is 14 residues long. V dropped 4 bases and J dropped 5; count of bases not matched to a gene: 9. Germline values: CDR1 SGHRS, CDR2 YFSETQ. As DNA, the CDR3 is TGCGCCAGCAGCCCACGGACAGGTAGCGACGAGCAGTACTTC. This gives the protein CASSPRTGSDEQYF.

The chain uses TRBV5-6 and TRBJ2-3, with 7 bases fitting TRBD2. The V and J ends lost 0 bases and 2 bases, in that order; junction bases with no gene match: 3. Germline values: CDR1 SGHDT, CDR2 YYEEEE. This CDR3 is 15 amino acids long. CDR3 coding DNA: TGTGCCAGCAGCTTGGTGGCGGGAGTCACAGATACGCAGTATTTT. As protein: CASSLVAGVTDTQYF.

This rearrangement joins TRBV7-2 to TRBJ2-1, with 8 nucleotides matching TRBD2. Germline V lookup: CDR1 SGHTA, CDR2 FQGNSA. V shed 2 bases, J shed 4 bases, and the junction held 10 bases outside the gene matches. The CDR3 length is 17 residues. The CDR3 DNA reads as TGTGCCAGCAGCTTATCCGGGACTAGAGCTCAATACAATGAGCAGTTCTTC. Amino acids: CASSLSGTRAQYNEQFF. Full variable domain (remainder filled in from reference TRBV7-2 and TRBJ2-1): GAGVSQSPSNKVTEKGKDVELRCDPISGHTALYWYRQSLGQGLEFLIYFQGNSAPDKSGLPSDRFSAERTGGSVSTLTIQRTQQEDSAVYLCASSLSGTRAQYNEQFFGPGTRLTVL.

This rearrangement joins TRBV14 to TRBJ2-3; 7 positions match TRBD1. CDR1 SGHDN and CDR2 FVKESK come from the germline V gene. The V gene end was trimmed by 6 bases and the J gene end by 3 bases; junction bases not matched to a gene: 9. The CDR3 spans 15 residues. The CDR3 DNA sequence: TGTGCCAGCAGTATCGACAGGGCCAGGACAGATACGCAGTATTTT. It codes for CASSIDRARTDTQYF.